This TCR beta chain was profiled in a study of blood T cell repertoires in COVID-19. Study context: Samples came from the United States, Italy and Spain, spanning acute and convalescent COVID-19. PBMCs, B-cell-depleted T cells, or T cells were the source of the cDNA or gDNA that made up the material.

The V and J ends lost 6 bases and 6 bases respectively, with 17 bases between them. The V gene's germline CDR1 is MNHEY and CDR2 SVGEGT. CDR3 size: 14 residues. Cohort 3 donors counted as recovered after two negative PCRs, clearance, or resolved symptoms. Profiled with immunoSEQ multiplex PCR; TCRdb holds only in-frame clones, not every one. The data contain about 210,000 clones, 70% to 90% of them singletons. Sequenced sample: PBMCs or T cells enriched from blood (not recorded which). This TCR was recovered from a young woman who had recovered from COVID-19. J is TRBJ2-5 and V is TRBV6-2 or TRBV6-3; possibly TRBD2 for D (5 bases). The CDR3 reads CASSRGLSGKTQYF. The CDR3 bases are TGTGCCAGCAGCCGCGGGTTGTCGGGGAAGACCCAGTACTTC.